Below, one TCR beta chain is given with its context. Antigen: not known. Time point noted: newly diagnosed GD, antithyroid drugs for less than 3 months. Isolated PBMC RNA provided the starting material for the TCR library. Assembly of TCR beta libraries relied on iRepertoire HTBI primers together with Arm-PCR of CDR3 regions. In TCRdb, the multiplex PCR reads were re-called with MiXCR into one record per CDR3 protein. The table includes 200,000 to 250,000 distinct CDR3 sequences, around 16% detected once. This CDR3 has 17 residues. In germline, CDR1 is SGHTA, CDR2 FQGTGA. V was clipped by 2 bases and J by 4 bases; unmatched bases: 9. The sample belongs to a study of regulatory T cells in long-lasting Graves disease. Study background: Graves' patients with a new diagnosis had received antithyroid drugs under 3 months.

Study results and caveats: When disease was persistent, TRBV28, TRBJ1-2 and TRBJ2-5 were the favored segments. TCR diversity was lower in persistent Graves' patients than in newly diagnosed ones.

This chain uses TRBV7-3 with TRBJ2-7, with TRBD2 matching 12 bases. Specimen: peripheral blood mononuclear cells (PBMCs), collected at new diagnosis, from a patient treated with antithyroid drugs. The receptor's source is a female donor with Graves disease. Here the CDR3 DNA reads TGTGCCAGCAGCTTATATGCTAGCGGGAGGGCCGGGTACGAGCAGTACTTC. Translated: CASSLYASGRAGYEQYF.